This is a list of T cell receptor beta chains from one sample in a study of shared clonotypes between healthy human individuals. Libraries were prepared by immunoSEQ multiplex PCR; TCRdb keeps only in-frame clonotypes and omits some of them. The sample carries around 1.9 million clones, just under 95% recorded once. Sequencing input: naive CD8+ T cells from PBMCs. The receptor set was obtained from a man aged 18 to 35 in good health. Some clones in this sample may be carry-over from other donors' samples. The CDR3 runs from the conserved cysteine through the conserved F or W. A D gene is named only where the DNA matches it firmly. Clone size appears in some rows only: once, few, many, or a class for an expanded clone.

CDR3 protein: CASSLIRTRETQYF; CDR3 DNA: TGTGCCAGCAGTTTGATCCGCACAAGGGAGACCCAGTACTTC; D gene: -; V gene: TRBV27; J gene: TRBJ2-5; clone size: -
CDR3 protein: CASSQRTGGYDNQPQHF; CDR3 DNA: TGTGCCAGCAGCCAGCGGACAGGGGGCTATGACAATCAGCCCCAGCATTTT; D gene: TRBD1; V gene: TRBV11-2; J gene: TRBJ1-5; clone size: -
CDR3 protein: CASSYTVSYEQYF; CDR3 DNA: TGCGCCAGCAGCTACACGGTCTCCTACGAGCAGTACTTC; D gene: -; V gene: TRBV4-1; J gene: TRBJ2-7; clone size: -
CDR3 protein: CASSPPGKNTDTQYF; CDR3 DNA: TGTGCCAGCTCGCCCCCGGGAAAAAACACAGATACGCAGTATTTT; D gene: -; V gene: TRBV18; J gene: TRBJ2-3; clone size: -
CDR3 protein: CASSVEGVAGHGETQYF; CDR3 DNA: TGTGCCAGCAGCGTAGAGGGGGTGGCAGGGCATGGGGAGACCCAGTACTTC; D gene: -; V gene: TRBV9; J gene: TRBJ2-5; clone size: -
CDR3 protein: CASSQLGPYNEQFF; CDR3 DNA: TGTGCCAGCAGCCAACTAGGCCCCTACAATGAGCAGTTCTTC; D gene: -; V gene: TRBV4-2; J gene: TRBJ2-1; clone size: once
CDR3 protein: CASSLIRDKGGYEQYF; CDR3 DNA: TGTGCCAGCAGCTTAATACGGGACAAAGGGGGCTACGAGCAGTACTTC; D gene: -; V gene: TRBV7-3; J gene: TRBJ2-7; clone size: -
CDR3 protein: CASSGRQDSTDTQYF; CDR3 DNA: TGTGCCAGCAGCGGAAGGCAGGATAGCACAGATACGCAGTATTTT; D gene: -; V gene: TRBV11-2; J gene: TRBJ2-3; clone size: once
CDR3 protein: CASSFLETQYF; CDR3 DNA: TGTGCCAGCAGTTTTCTAGAGACCCAGTACTTC; D gene: -; V gene: TRBV27; J gene: TRBJ2-5; clone size: -
CDR3 protein: CASSRTSGRDDEQFF; CDR3 DNA: TGCGCCAGCAGCCGGACTAGCGGGAGGGACGATGAGCAGTTCTTC; D gene: TRBD2; V gene: TRBV4-1; J gene: TRBJ2-1; clone size: -
CDR3 protein: CASSLAGRGHGYTF; CDR3 DNA: TGTGCCAGCAGCTTGGCGGGCAGGGGTCATGGCTACACCTTC; D gene: -; V gene: TRBV5-8; J gene: TRBJ1-2; clone size: -
CDR3 protein: CASSLGDAYEQYF; CDR3 DNA: TGTGCCAGCAGCCTCGGGGACGCCTACGAGCAGTACTTC; D gene: -; V gene: TRBV9; J gene: TRBJ2-7; clone size: -
CDR3 protein: CASSQTGSNQPQHF; CDR3 DNA: TGTGCCAGCAGCCAAACAGGGAGCAATCAGCCCCAGCATTTT; D gene: -; V gene: TRBV28; J gene: TRBJ1-5; clone size: -
CDR3 protein: CASSPWVGAKNIQYF; CDR3 DNA: TGTGCCAGCTCACCCTGGGTCGGGGCCAAAAACATTCAGTACTTC; D gene: -; V gene: TRBV18; J gene: TRBJ2-4; clone size: -
CDR3 protein: CATSRDARGRAGGELFF; CDR3 DNA: TGTGCCACCAGCAGAGATGCCCGGGGCAGGGCGGGAGGGGAGCTGTTTTTT; D gene: -; V gene: TRBV15; J gene: TRBJ2-2; clone size: -
CDR3 protein: CASSLDFRSNTEAFF; CDR3 DNA: TGTGCCAGCAGCCTAGATTTCCGTTCGAACACTGAAGCTTTCTTT; D gene: -; V gene: TRBV7-6; J gene: TRBJ1-1; clone size: -